Each of the 9 T cell receptor beta chains below was sequenced from the same sample in a study of T cells in localized non-small cell lung cancer. Produced via immunoSEQ multiplex PCR; TCRdb's table is partial and in-frame only. The sample gives some 38,000 clones, around 86% of which show up once; 5% to 6% is in the top ten. The material was peripheral blood mononuclear cells, obtained before any cancer treatment. The source of these receptors is a male donor at least 60 years old with stage II lung adenocarcinoma.

V usage is TRBV7-2 and J usage is TRBJ2-2; maybe TRBD1 (7 bases). Germline lookup yields CDR1 SGHTA and CDR2 FQGNSA. V lost 2 bases to trimming and J lost 4 bases, with 11 bases between them. The CDR3 totals 15 residues. This CDR3 is CASSLSQGGTGELFF. CDR3 bases: TGTGCCAGCAGCTTATCCCAGGGGGGCACCGGGGAGCTGTTTTTT. Complete variable domain (other parts from reference TRBV7-2 and TRBJ2-2): GAGVSQSPSNKVTEKGKDVELRCDPISGHTALYWYRQSLGQGLEFLIYFQGNSAPDKSGLPSDRFSAERTGGSVSTLTIQRTQQEDSAVYLCASSLSQGGTGELFFGEGSRLTVL.

The V call is TRBV10-1, the J call TRBJ2-1; 7 nucleotides agree with TRBD2. V trimming: 0 bases; J trimming: 8 bases; junction bases outside the gene matches: 7. The CDR3 extends over 15 amino acids. From germline, CDR1 is WNHNN and CDR2 SYGVQD (reference sequence). Written as DNA, the CDR3 is TGCGCCAGCAGTGAGTCGGGGGGGGTTCACGATGAGCAGTTCTTC. It codes for CASSESGGVHDEQFF.

This clone was seen a handful of times. The V gene is TRBV5-1, the J gene TRBJ2-3; 7 bases are a match to TRBD2. With 4 bases clipped from V and 2 bases from J, the junction kept 10 bases outside the gene matches. The CDR3 consists of 16 residues. The germline V gene encodes CDR1 SGHRS and CDR2 YFSETQ. The CDR3 spells CASSPRAGLTTDTQYF. Written as DNA, the CDR3 is TGCGCCAGCAGCCCCCGAGCGGGGCTCACCACAGATACGCAGTATTTT.

The V and J genes are TRBV5-1 and TRBJ2-3, with TRBD2 identical over 9 bases. The V and J ends lost 5 bases and 1 base, in that order; junction bases with no gene match: 5. The CDR3 has 15 amino acids. Germline values: CDR1 SGHRS, CDR2 YFSETQ. The CDR3 nucleotides are TGCGCCAGCAGTACTAGCGGGCCTCGCACAGATACGCAGTATTTT. It specifies CASSTSGPRTDTQYF. The full variable domain, rest sourced from reference TRBV5-1 and TRBJ2-3, is KAGVTQTPRYLIKTRGQQVTLSCSPISGHRSVSWYQQTPGQGLQFLFEYFSETQRNKGNFPGRFSGRQFSNSRSEMNVSTLELGDSALYLCASSTSGPRTDTQYFGPGTRLTVL.

V usage is TRBV4-1 and J usage is TRBJ2-3; D is undetermined. CDR3 size: 16 residues. CDR1 is MGHRA, CDR2 YSYEKL, per germline. The V gene lost 3 bases and the J gene lost 0 bases, with 13 bases spanning the gap. The CDR3 region has the DNA TGCGCCAGCAGCCAGCAGGAACGTATAAGCACAGATACGCAGTATTTT. It specifies CASSQQERISTDTQYF.

J is TRBJ1-2 and V is TRBV5-4, with D uncertain. V dropped 0 bases and J dropped 8 bases, with 11 bases sitting between them. The CDR3 is made up of 13 amino acids. Germline loops: CDR1 SGHNT, CDR2 YYREEE (reference sequence). The CDR3 coding sequence is TGTGCCAGCAGCTTGGCCAGGTGGGAGGGCTACACCTTC. It yields the protein CASSLARWEGYTF.

The chain combines TRBV19 with TRBJ2-3; 7 nucleotides match TRBD1. The CDR3 extends over 13 amino acids. The germline gives CDR1 LNHDA, CDR2 SQIVND (reference sequence). Germline trimming cut 10 bases from V and 2 bases from J; bases unmatched to any gene: 6. The CDR3 DNA sequence: TGTGCCACCCTAGACAGGGCCACAGATACGCAGTATTTT. This gives the protein CATLDRATDTQYF.

The rearrangement joins TRBV6-5 to TRBJ2-5; a weak D match, TRBD2 (6 bases). The V gene lost 5 bases and the J gene lost 1 base, with 14 bases spanning the gap. The CDR3 contains 15 residues. Per the germline V gene, CDR1 is MNHEY and CDR2 is SVGAGI. The CDR3 nucleotides read TGTGCCAGCAGTCAAAGGGGACTCCTCCAAGAGACCCAGTACTTC. Encoded protein: CASSQRGLLQETQYF.

The V and J genes are TRBV6-1 and TRBJ2-7; 8 bases line up with TRBD2. The CDR3 runs 15 residues. Trimming took 1 base from V and 1 from J; bases not matched to a gene: 3. Germline-derived CDR1 and CDR2 are MNHNS and SASEGT. CDR3: CASSEGPSGSYEQYF. In DNA form, the CDR3 reads TGTGCCAGCAGTGAAGGTCCTAGCGGGTCCTACGAGCAGTACTTC.